The rows below give T cell receptor beta chains drawn from one sample of a study of blood T cell repertoires in COVID-19. Using immunoSEQ multiplex PCR, the repertoire was profiled, and TCRdb retains in-frame clones only, with some absent. Among more than 65,000 clones, 80% to 90% were seen once, and the ten largest hold about 20%. What was sequenced was peripheral blood. The receptors here all came from a woman between 50 and 59 years old with acute or convalescent COVID-19. The conserved cysteine and the conserved F or W are not part of the CDR3 here. Clone size is given for some rows only: seen once, a few or many times, or a class if the clone is expanded.

TRBJ1-2	TRBV30	10	NA	AWNIQEGGYT
TRBJ2-7	TRBV6-5	11	NA	ASRRREDYEQY
TRBJ2-7	TRBV5-4	11	NA	ASTRRGEYEQY
TRBJ1-1	TRBV30	9	NA	AWMGFKEAF
TRBJ1-5	TRBV19	13	NA	ASKRGTGSNQPQH
TRBJ2-1	TRBV19	14	NA	ASSMDLAGVGNEQF
TRBJ2-1	TRBV18	16	NA	ASSPPVFERNSYNEQF
TRBJ1-4	TRBV14	11	NA	ASSQVGRAKLF
TRBJ1-1	TRBV11-2	15	once	ASSPSSRGRMNTEAF
TRBJ1-6	TRBV14	14	few	ASSQVRGTSNSPLH
TRBJ2-7	TRBV27	12	NA	ASSFQGGGYEQY
TRBJ1-2	TRBV19	12	NA	ASSNRQALYGYT
TRBJ1-3	TRBV2	10	NA	ASSGQLNTIY
TRBJ1-1	TRBV19	12	NA	ASHPGTQNTEAF
TRBJ2-3	TRBV5-5	14	NA	ASSLLAGGPPDTQY
TRBJ1-6	TRBV9	11	NA	ASSVAGVEPLH
TRBJ1-6	TRBV6-5	13	NA	ASAPPARGGSPLH
TRBJ1-6	TRBV19	13	NA	ASMRQGAGNSPLH
TRBJ2-4	TRBV19	14	NA	ASSSQGLIAKNIQY
TRBJ2-1	TRBV7-2	13	once	ASSFAGGGYNEQF
TRBJ1-4	TRBV19	13	once	ASSPLDNRQSKLF
TRBJ1-6	TRBV9	13	NA	ASSAQTGSNSPLH
TRBJ1-5	TRBV7-3	11	NA	ASSQQSDQPQH
TRBJ2-1	TRBV7-3	13	NA	ASGSGGRGANEQF
TRBJ1-1	TRBV5-4	12	few	ASSPQVANTEAF
TRBJ2-5	TRBV7-6	16	NA	ASSLSLVLAGAQETQY
TRBJ2-5	TRBV5-4	11	NA	ASSFDSQETQY
TRBJ2-4	TRBV6-5	13	once	ASSRPGGQGSIQY
TRBJ2-7	TRBV19	12	NA	ASSPQVSSYEQY
TRBJ1-6	TRBV30	10	NA	AWTEKNSPLH
TRBJ1-1	TRBV11-2	12	NA	ASSLMLMNTEAF
TRBJ1-3	TRBV2	12	NA	ASSGAGAGNTIY
TRBJ2-1	TRBV11-2	13	NA	ASRTAASTYNEQF
TRBJ2-2	TRBV5-1	14	NA	ASSLVAGQDTGELF
TRBJ1-2	TRBV30	11	NA	AWRHRGFFGYT
TRBJ2-1	TRBV7-9	14	NA	ASSGLWTGAYNEQF
TRBJ2-2	TRBV9	14	few	ASSRAGLALTGELF
TRBJ1-2	TRBV4-2	11	NA	ASSQEQGGGYT
TRBJ1-1	TRBV9	14	NA	ASSPSYGQGSPEAF
TRBJ1-2	TRBV10-3	9	NA	AISTGTGYT
TRBJ2-1	TRBV5-1	13	NA	ASSLVDGWGHEQF
TRBJ2-3	TRBV11-1	11	NA	ASSFRGGRGQY
TRBJ2-7	TRBV10-3	13	NA	AISSQLAALYEQY
TRBJ2-7	TRBV5-1	12	NA	ASSAQGATYEQY
TRBJ1-5	TRBV2	13	NA	ASDIRGLGNQPQH
TRBJ2-7	TRBV3-1/TRBV3-2	13	NA	ASSQASGIQYEQY
TRBJ2-6	TRBV9	14	NA	ASSGTGASGANVLT
TRBJ2-5	TRBV7-6	14	NA	ASSLSGVRGGETQY
TRBJ2-7	TRBV10-3	11	NA	AISDHQRDEQY
TRBJ2-3	TRBV29-1	14	NA	SVRPGSSVRADTQY
TRBJ2-7	TRBV27	13	NA	ASSPSGQGAEEQY
TRBJ2-1	TRBV2	13	NA	ASSTNGLAGTVEF
TRBJ2-2	TRBV15	14	NA	ATSSWDREPTGELF
TRBJ1-4	TRBV29-1	12	few	SVEGTATNEKLF
TRBJ1-2	TRBV11-2	13	NA	ASSLDGTVTYGYT